This T cell receptor (beta chain) appears in the sequencing data of a study of human T cells and chemical hapten exposure. Overall study context: Skin of the upper inner arm, approximately 2 cm by approximately 2 cm, received 2% DPC for sensitization. Patients, largely female, had alopecia areata, totalis or universalis.

The time point is: patch test 3, about 24 weeks after DPC sensitization. Treatment in this sample: therapeutic diphenylcyclopropenone sensitization with weekly scalp DPC. Total RNA extraction was carried out from unfractionated whole blood. General observations from the study: Relative to controls, expanded TCRs formed significantly more large CDR3 similarity clusters.

Germline-derived CDR1 and CDR2 are ENHRY and SYGVKD. V was clipped by 0 bases and J by 1 base; unmatched bases: 4. The CDR3 loop spans 16 amino acids. TCRdb independently ran MiXCR on the RACE reads; one entry per CDR3 protein. The data contain approximately 88,000 distinct CDR3 sequences, over 10% of them singletons. This clonotype occurred many times. The antigen is undetermined. The sample consisted of whole blood, taken in connection with sensitization to the hapten diphenylcyclopropenone (DPC). This clonotype originated in a woman between 45 and 60 years old with alopecia areata. Some clones in this sample may be carry-over from other donors' samples. This sequence joins TRBV10-3 and TRBJ2-3; 7 nucleotides align to TRBD1. The CDR3 loop reads CAISESPGTGTDTQYF. The CDR3 DNA follows: TGTGCCATCAGTGAGTCTCCCGGGACAGGCACAGATACGCAGTATTTT.